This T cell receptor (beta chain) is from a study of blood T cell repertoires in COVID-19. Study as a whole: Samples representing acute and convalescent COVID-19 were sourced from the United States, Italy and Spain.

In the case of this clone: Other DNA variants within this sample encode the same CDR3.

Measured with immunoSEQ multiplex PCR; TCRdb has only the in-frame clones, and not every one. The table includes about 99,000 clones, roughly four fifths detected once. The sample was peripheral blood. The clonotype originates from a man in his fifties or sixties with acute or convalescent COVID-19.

CDR3 residues: CASSSGTGPNQPQHF. The CDR3 region has the DNA TGTGCCAGCAGTTCCGGGACAGGGCCTAATCAGCCCCAGCATTTT. The rearrangement joins TRBV6-5 to TRBJ1-5; 9 bases are a match to TRBD1. This CDR3 contains 15 residues. J was trimmed by 4 bases and V by 4 bases; bases with no gene match: 5. The germline V gene has CDR1 MNHEY and CDR2 SVGAGI.